This is a list of T cell receptor beta chains from one sample in a study of CD8+CD57+ T cells in acquired aplastic anemia. One entry per CDR3 protein results from TCRdb running MiXCR on the reads. Of approximately 470,000 distinct CDR3 sequences in the sample, approximately 32% were seen once. Specimen: sorted CD4+, CD8+, or CD8+CD57+ T cells (not recorded which) from PBMCs. The receptors come from a human donor with aplastic anemia. Each CDR3 is given with its conserved first and last residue. The D gene is left open where the match is weak. Some rows mark clone size as missing; the rest say once, few, many or name a class of expanded clone.

V	J	D	size	DNA	CDR3
TRBV29-1	TRBJ1-2	-	many	TGCAGCGTTGAAGGACAGGCCTATGGCTACACCTTC	CSVEGQAYGYTF
TRBV15	TRBJ1-2	-	many	TGTGCCACCAGCAGAGATCCTGGAAGGGCGGACTACACCTTC	CATSRDPGRADYTF
TRBV7-2	TRBJ2-7	TRBD2	many	TGTGCCAGCGGTCCGGGACTAGCGGGAGGGAGGTACGAGCAGTACTTC	CASGPGLAGGRYEQYF
TRBV19	TRBJ2-6	-	few	TGTGCCAGTAGTAAGGCCAGGGCATCTGGGGCCAACGTCCTGACTTTC	CASSKARASGANVLTF
TRBV29-1	TRBJ1-1	-	-	TGCAGCGTTGCACTCGTGACAGCGAACACTGAAGCTTTCTTT	CSVALVTANTEAFF
TRBV6-1	TRBJ1-5	TRBD1	-	TGTGCCAGCAGTGCCCTTCCACAGGGGGCTGGCAATCAGCCCCAGCATTTT	CASSALPQGAGNQPQHF
TRBV7-3	TRBJ1-1	-	-	TGTGCCAGCAGCTTGAAGCAGGGAGGCACTGAAGCTTTCTTT	CASSLKQGGTEAFF
TRBV6-2/TRBV6-3	TRBJ1-6	-	few	TGTGCCAGCAGTTACCGGAATCAATATAATTCACCCCTCCACTTT	CASSYRNQYNSPLHF
TRBV14	TRBJ2-3	TRBD1	-	TGTGCCAGCAGTCTGACAGGGACGCAGTGTTTT	CASSLTGTQCF
TRBV2	TRBJ2-7	TRBD1	few	TGTGCCAGCAGTGCCGGGACAGGGAATAACTACGAGCAGTACTTC	CASSAGTGNNYEQYF
TRBV9	TRBJ2-7	TRBD2	many	TGTGCCAGCAGCGTAGAGGCTAGCGGAAACTCCTACGAGCAGTACTTC	CASSVEASGNSYEQYF
TRBV7-9	TRBJ2-1	-	many	TGTGCCAGCAGTCGGCAGGGGGGGCCCGGGAATGAGCAGTTCTTC	CASSRQGGPGNEQFF
TRBV4-2	TRBJ2-3	TRBD1	few	TGTGCCAGCAGCCCAGGACAGGCGAGGACAGATACGCAGTATTTT	CASSPGQARTDTQYF
TRBV11-1	TRBJ2-6	-	few	TGTGCCAGCAGCTTAGCGACGGGCTCTGGGGCCAACGTCCTGACTTTC	CASSLATGSGANVLTF
TRBV5-1	TRBJ2-7	-	many	TGCGCCAGCAGCTTGGCCACAGGACGGCCCTACGAGCAGTACTTC	CASSLATGRPYEQYF
TRBV10-2	TRBJ2-4	-	many	TGCGCCAGCAGTGGTGACAGAAAAAACATTCAGTACTTC	CASSGDRKNIQYF
TRBV29-1	TRBJ1-4	-	many	TGCAGCGTATCAGGGGTTGGTGAAAAACTGTTTTTT	CSVSGVGEKLFF
TRBV30	TRBJ1-2	TRBD1	-	TGTGCCTGGAGTGTAACACGGGGACAGGGGATTAACTATGGCTACACCTTC	CAWSVTRGQGINYGYTF
TRBV5-1	TRBJ2-7	TRBD1	few	TGCGCCAGCAGCCCCGGGACAGTCCTCTACGAGCAGTACTTC	CASSPGTVLYEQYF
TRBV5-1	TRBJ2-5	-	-	TGCGCCAGCAGCTTCCAGGGAGATGGCGCAGAGACCCAGTACTTC	CASSFQGDGAETQYF
TRBV2	TRBJ1-1	TRBD1	-	TGTGCCAGCAGCCCAGTGGGACAGTATGAAGCTTTCTTT	CASSPVGQYEAFF
TRBV7-9	TRBJ1-2	-	many	TGTGCCAGCAGCTTTCCAGGGGAATATGGCTACACCTTC	CASSFPGEYGYTF
TRBV30	TRBJ2-3	-	-	TGTGCCTGGAGGACGGGGATTAGCACAGATACGCAGTATTTT	CAWRTGISTDTQYF
TRBV9	TRBJ1-2	-	many	TGTGCCAGCAGCGTAGGTGACGGAGACTATGGCTACACCTTC	CASSVGDGDYGYTF
TRBV2	TRBJ2-3	TRBD2	many	TGTGCCAGCGTTGGACTAGCGGGATCAGATACGCAGTATTTT	CASVGLAGSDTQYF
TRBV11-2	TRBJ2-1	TRBD1	-	TGTGCCAGCAGCGCGGAACAGGACAGGGTTTCCAACAATGAGCAGTTCTTC	CASSAEQDRVSNNEQFF
TRBV15	TRBJ2-3	-	many	TGTGCCACCAGCAGAGAACCCGAGGGGGCAGATACGCAGTATTTT	CATSREPEGADTQYF
TRBV4-2	TRBJ1-2	TRBD1	once	TGTGCCAGCAGCCAACGGACAGGTACTAACTATGGCTACACCTTC	CASSQRTGTNYGYTF
TRBV2	TRBJ2-3	TRBD2	many	TGTGCCAGCAGCAAACTAGCGGGGGACACAGATACGCAGTATTTT	CASSKLAGDTDTQYF
TRBV4-3	TRBJ1-6	-	few	TGCGCCAGCAGCCAAGTGGGGGGCTATAATTCACCCCTCCACTTT	CASSQVGGYNSPLHF
TRBV7-6	TRBJ2-5	TRBD2	-	TGTGCCAGCAGCTTAGTCTCCGGGGGGATACAAGAGACCCAGTACTTC	CASSLVSGGIQETQYF
TRBV7-6	TRBJ2-7	TRBD2	-	TGTGCCAGCAGCTCAGGACTAGATTATTACGAGCAGTACTTC	CASSSGLDYYEQYF
TRBV5-1	TRBJ2-1	-	-	TGCGCCAGCAGCTTGGACTTCAGCCCCAGGGCGGATGAGCAGTTCTTC	CASSLDFSPRADEQFF
TRBV9	TRBJ1-1	TRBD1	-	TGTGCCAGCAGCTCCCGGGACAGCACTGGAGCTTTCTTT	CASSSRDSTGAFF
TRBV27	TRBJ2-7	TRBD2	few	TGTGCCAGCAGTCTAGGGACTAGCGGGATCGAGCAGTACTTC	CASSLGTSGIEQYF
TRBV7-2	TRBJ1-1	-	many	TGTGCCAGCAGCTTACGAAGCGGAAACACTGAAGCTTTCTTT	CASSLRSGNTEAFF
TRBV7-2	TRBJ2-1	TRBD1	many	TGTGCCAGCAGCTACCGGGACAGGGTCTCCAATGAGCAGTTCTTC	CASSYRDRVSNEQFF
TRBV29-1	TRBJ1-1	TRBD1	-	TGCAGCGTGGGACAGGGGGCGATGAACACTGAAGCTTTCTTT	CSVGQGAMNTEAFF
TRBV20-1	TRBJ2-2	-	few	TGCAGTGCTAGAACCTCCCGCCGATCGGGCACCGGGGAGCTGTTTTTT	CSARTSRRSGTGELFF
TRBV30	TRBJ1-6	-	-	TGTGCCTGGAGTATTGAAACAGGTCAATTACTCCACTTT	CAWSIETGQLLHF